This T cell receptor (beta chain) was obtained from a study of blood T cell repertoires in COVID-19 (dated by TCRdb to about 2020). Regarding the complete study: Samples covering the acute and convalescent phases of COVID-19 were provided by collaborators in the United States, Italy and Spain. The prospective study material was composed of cDNA or gDNA derived from T cells, B-cell-depleted T cells, or PBMCs. The dataset comprised deeply sampled blood TCRbeta repertoires from subjects exposed to, actively infected with, or recovered from COVID-19. The repertoires were made available in a free public database intended to serve as a resource for research on the immune response to SARS-CoV-2. Samples came from the ongoing ImmuneRACE study (first 160 participants) plus 1,254 subjects from 6 global collaborators. Nearly every sample came with metadata listing a de-identified subject ID, COVID-19 status, age in years and sex. Where HLA class I and class II types were available, the types were taken from metadata supplied by the sample provider, not from assay-based typing. Results the study describes overall, beyond this receptor: The quantity of clinical and demographic metadata differed by source and by participant and was supplied without curation.

One collaborating source in Seattle enrolled patients while the patients were actively infected and followed the patients over time throughout the course of disease. Each collaborating institution followed its own protocols to collect whole blood in K2EDTA tubes. For TCRbeta analysis, collaborators shipped samples as frozen whole blood, isolated PBMCs, or DNA extracted from either of those sample types. Points on this clone: What antigen it recognizes has not been identified. No base quality values were provided; no much bigger clone lies one nucleotide off.

The immunoSEQ Assay, a bias-controlled multiplex PCR, was used to amplify TCRbeta CDR3 regions from genomic DNA. In the paper's pipeline: The number of nucleated cells in each sample was estimated from the amplification of reference gene primers within the assay. To quantify the absolute abundance of each unique TCRbeta CDR3 rearrangement, sequence reads were collapsed and filtered. For each sample, productive Simpson clonality was calculated as the square root of Simpson's diversity index over productive rearrangements. This immuneACCESS table, as held by TCRdb, lists in-frame sequences with V and J called but not all clones. Of the missing ones, under half trace to an unresolved V gene in checked studies; the others have no known cause. The V and J calls and the clone size are those of that table, but D and trimming were determined from the DNA. This sample holds approximately 110,000 clones; roughly 72% were observed only once. About 5.5% of the sample rests with the top ten.

V loses 0 bases at its end and J loses 3 bases; junction bases beyond the gene matches: 7. CDR1 and CDR2 were assigned from the germline V gene as SGDLS and YYNGEE. Including the terminal cysteine and phenylalanine, the CDR3 comprises 17 residues. Just CDR3 DNA is preserved here, 51 bases in frame from base 1. The sequenced sample consisted of peripheral blood. The chain couples TRBV9 to TRBJ2-1; TRBD2 agrees with 9 junctional bases. This TCR derives from a man aged 80 or over with COVID-19, enrolled during active disease. The CDR3 here reads CASSVVVAGEIYNEQFF. Here is the DNA: TGTGCCAGCAGCGTAGTGGTAGCGGGAGAGATCTACAATGAGCAGTTCTTC.